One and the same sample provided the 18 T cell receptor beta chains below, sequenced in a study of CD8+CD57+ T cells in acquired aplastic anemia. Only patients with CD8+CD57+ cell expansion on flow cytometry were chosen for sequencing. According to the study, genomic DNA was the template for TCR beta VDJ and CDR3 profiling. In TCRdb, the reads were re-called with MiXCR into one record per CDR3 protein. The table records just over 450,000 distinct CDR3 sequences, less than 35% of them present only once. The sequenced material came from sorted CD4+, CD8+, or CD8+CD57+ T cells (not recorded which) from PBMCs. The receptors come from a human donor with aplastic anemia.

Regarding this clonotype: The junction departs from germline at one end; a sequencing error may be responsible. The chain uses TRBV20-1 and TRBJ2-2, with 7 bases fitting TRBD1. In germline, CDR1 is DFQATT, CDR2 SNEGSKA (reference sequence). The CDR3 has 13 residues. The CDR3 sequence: CSAGDSYTGEPFF. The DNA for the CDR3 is TGCAGTGCTGGGGACAGTTACACCGGGGAGCCGTTTTTT.

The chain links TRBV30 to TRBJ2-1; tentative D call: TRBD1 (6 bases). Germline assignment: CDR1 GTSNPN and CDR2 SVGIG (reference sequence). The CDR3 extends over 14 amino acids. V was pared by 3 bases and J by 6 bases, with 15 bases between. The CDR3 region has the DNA TGTGCCTGGAGCCGCACAGCCAGGGGCAATGAGCAGTTCTTC. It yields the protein CAWSRTARGNEQFF.

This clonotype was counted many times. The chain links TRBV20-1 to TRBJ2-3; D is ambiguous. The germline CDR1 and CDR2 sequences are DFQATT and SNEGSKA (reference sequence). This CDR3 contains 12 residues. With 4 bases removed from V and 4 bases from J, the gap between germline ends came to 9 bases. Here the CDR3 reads CSATVAADTQYF. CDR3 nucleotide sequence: TGCAGTGCTACCGTGGCGGCAGATACGCAGTATTTT.

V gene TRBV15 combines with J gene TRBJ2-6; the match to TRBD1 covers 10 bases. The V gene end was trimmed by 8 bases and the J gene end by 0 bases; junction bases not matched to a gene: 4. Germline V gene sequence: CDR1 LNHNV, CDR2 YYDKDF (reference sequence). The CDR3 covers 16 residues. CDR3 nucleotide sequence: TGTGCCACCCGGACAGGGGGGAGCTCTGGGGCCAACGTCCTGACTTTC. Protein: CATRTGGSSGANVLTF.

The CDR3 bases are TGCAGGAGAATGGGTCTGAACACTGAAGCTTTCTTT. It specifies CRRMGLNTEAFF. V is TRBV29-1 and J is TRBJ1-1; D is undetermined. The CDR3 has 12 amino acids. The germline V gene has CDR1 SQVTM and CDR2 ANQGSEA.

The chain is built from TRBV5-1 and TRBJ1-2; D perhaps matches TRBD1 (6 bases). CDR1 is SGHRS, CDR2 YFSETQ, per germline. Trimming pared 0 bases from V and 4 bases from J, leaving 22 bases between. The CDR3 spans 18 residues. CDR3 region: CASSLGSTETGLVYGYTF. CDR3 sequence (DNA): TGCGCCAGCAGCTTGGGATCAACCGAGACAGGCCTCGTCTATGGCTACACCTTC.

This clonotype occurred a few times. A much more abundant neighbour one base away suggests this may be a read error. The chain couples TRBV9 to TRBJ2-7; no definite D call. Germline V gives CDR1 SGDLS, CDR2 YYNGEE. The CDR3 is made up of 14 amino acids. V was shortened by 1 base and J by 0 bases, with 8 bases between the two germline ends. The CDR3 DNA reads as TGTGCCAGCAGCGTAAGGCAGAGCTCCTACGAGCAGTACTTC. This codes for CASSVRQSSYEQYF. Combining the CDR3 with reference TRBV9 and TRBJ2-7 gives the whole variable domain DSGVTQTPKHLITATGQRVTLRCSPRSGDLSVYWYQQSLDQGLQFLIQYYNGEERAKGNILERFSAQQFPDLHSELNLSSLELGDSALYFCASSVRQSSYEQYFGPGTRLTVT.

In nucleotides, the CDR3 is TGTGCCAGCAGTTACCGGACACAGGGGGTGGACTCCTACGAGCAGTACTTC. Translation gives CASSYRTQGVDSYEQYF. The chain has TRBV6-5 and TRBJ2-7; 8 nucleotides align to TRBD1. With 2 bases clipped from V and 0 bases from J, the junction kept 9 bases outside the gene matches. CDR1 and CDR2 (germline): MNHEY, SVGAGI. The CDR3 consists of 17 residues.

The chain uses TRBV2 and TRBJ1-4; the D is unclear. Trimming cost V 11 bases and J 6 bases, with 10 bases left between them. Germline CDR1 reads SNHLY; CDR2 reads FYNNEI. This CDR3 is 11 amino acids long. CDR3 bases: TGTGCCTGCAATGAAGATGAAAAACTGTTTTTT. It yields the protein CACNEDEKLFF.

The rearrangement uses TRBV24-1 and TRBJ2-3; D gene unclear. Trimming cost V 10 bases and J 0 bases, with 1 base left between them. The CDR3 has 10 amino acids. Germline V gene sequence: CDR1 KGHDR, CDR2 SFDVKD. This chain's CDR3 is CATSTDTQYF. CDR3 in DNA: TGTGCCACTAGCACAGATACGCAGTATTTT.

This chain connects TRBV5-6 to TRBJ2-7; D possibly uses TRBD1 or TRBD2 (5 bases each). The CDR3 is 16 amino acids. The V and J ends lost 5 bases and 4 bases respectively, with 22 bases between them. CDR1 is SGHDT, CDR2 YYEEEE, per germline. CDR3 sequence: CASSWMGQGGFYEQYF. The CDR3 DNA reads TGTGCCAGCAGTTGGATGGGGCAGGGCGGGTTTTACGAGCAGTACTTC.

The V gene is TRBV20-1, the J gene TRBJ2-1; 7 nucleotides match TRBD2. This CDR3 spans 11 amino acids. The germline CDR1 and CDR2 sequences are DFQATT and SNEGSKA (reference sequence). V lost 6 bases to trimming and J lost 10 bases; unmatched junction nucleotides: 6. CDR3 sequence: CSAQSGEEQFF. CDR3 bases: TGCAGTGCACAAAGCGGGGAAGAGCAGTTCTTC.

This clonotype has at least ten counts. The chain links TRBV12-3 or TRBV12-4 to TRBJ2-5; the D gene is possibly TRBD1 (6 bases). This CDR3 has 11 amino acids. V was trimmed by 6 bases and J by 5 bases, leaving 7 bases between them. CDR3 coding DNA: TGTGCCAGCAGCCAGGGGGAGACCCAGTACTTC. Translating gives CASSQGETQYF.

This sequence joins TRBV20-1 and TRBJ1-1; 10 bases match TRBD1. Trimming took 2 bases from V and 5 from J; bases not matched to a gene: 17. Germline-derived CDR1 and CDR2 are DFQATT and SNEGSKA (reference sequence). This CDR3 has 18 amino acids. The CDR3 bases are TGCAGTGCTAGATTTAACCCGGGACAGGGGCTAGGGCGGACTGAAGCTTTCTTT. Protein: CSARFNPGQGLGRTEAFF.

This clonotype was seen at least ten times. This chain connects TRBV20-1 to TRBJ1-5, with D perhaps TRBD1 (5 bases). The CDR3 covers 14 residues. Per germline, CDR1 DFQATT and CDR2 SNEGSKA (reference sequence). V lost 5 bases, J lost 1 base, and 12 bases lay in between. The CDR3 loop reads CSAQGGGSNQPQHF. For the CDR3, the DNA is TGCAGTGCTCAGGGCGGGGGAAGCAATCAGCCCCAGCATTTT.

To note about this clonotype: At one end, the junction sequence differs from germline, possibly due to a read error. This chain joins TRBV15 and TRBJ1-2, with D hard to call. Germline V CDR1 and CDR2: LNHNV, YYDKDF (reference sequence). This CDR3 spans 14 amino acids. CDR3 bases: TGTGCTACCAGCAGCCGAGAAATCTTCTATGGCTACACCTTC. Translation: CATSSREIFYGYTF.

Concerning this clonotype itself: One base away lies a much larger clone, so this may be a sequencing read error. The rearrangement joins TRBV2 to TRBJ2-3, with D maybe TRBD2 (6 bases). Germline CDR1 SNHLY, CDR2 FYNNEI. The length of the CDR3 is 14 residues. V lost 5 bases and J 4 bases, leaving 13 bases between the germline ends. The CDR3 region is CASSTGRRADTQYF. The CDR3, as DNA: TGTGCCAGCAGTACGGGGAGGAGGGCAGATACGCAGTATTTT.

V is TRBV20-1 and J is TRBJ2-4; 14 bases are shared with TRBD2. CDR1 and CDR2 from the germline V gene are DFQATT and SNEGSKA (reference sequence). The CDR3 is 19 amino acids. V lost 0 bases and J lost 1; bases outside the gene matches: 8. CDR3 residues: CSAREPGLAGVGAKNIQYF. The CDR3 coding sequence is TGCAGTGCTAGAGAGCCGGGACTAGCGGGAGTAGGGGCCAAAAACATTCAGTACTTC.